One and the same sample provided the 21 T cell receptor beta chains below, sequenced in a study of cytomegalovirus exposure and HLA in healthy donors. PCR amplification relied on 60 Vbeta primers (plus 13 Jbeta primers). Measured with immunoSEQ multiplex PCR; TCRdb has only the in-frame clones, and not every one. The sample shows about 170,000 clones, 81% of them seen only once. Sequencing used PBMCs. These receptors all stem from a woman between 18 and 29 years old in good health and CMV-seronegative.

This clone was recorded only once. The V gene is TRBV19, the J gene TRBJ2-2; D is possibly TRBD2 (7 bases). The CDR3 totals 14 residues. Trimming took off 10 bases at V and 5 bases at J, with 17 bases between the two ends. The germline V gene has CDR1 LNHDA and CDR2 SQIVND (reference sequence). The CDR3 protein is CATLGRGRTGELFF. The CDR3 DNA follows: TGTGCCACCCTTGGGCGGGGGCGGACCGGGGAGCTGTTTTTT. The whole variable domain, filled in from reference TRBV19 and TRBJ2-2, reads DGGITQSPKYLFRKEGQNVTLSCEQNLNHDAMYWYRQDPGQGLRLIYYSQIVNDFQKGDIAEGYSVSREKKESFPLTVTSAQKNPTAFYLCATLGRGRTGELFFGEGSRLTVL.

The CDR3 protein is CASSVATGARSEQYF. The CDR3 region has the DNA TGTGCCAGCAGCGTAGCTACAGGGGCTAGGAGCGAGCAGTACTTC. This chain uses TRBV9 with TRBJ2-7; 7 bases are a match to TRBD1. The V and J ends lost 0 bases and 6 bases, in that order; junction bases with no gene match: 9. The CDR3 is 15 residues long. CDR1 and CDR2 from the germline V gene are SGDLS and YYNGEE.

The chain joins TRBV4-1 to TRBJ1-5; D remains unclear. The CDR3 loop spans 17 amino acids. The germline V gene encodes CDR1 MGHRA and CDR2 YSYEKL. V was shortened by 2 bases and J by 1 base, with 15 bases between the two germline ends. This CDR3 reads CASSQRTGIGSNQPQHF. In DNA form, the CDR3 reads TGCGCCAGCAGCCAAAGGACCGGGATTGGGAGCAATCAGCCCCAGCATTTT.

This clone was observed a few times. This chain links TRBV4-2 with TRBJ2-5; the match to TRBD2 covers 8 bases. The CDR3 covers 15 residues. V gave up 2 bases and J gave up 5 bases; unmatched junction bases: 7. CDR1 and CDR2 (germline): LGHNA, YNFKEQ. CDR3 region: CASSQKRGGGETQYF. The CDR3 DNA is TGTGCCAGCAGCCAAAAACGGGGGGGCGGGGAGACCCAGTACTTC.

A few counts support this clone. The chain combines TRBV9 with TRBJ2-7; 10 bases align to TRBD2. Trimming removed 2 bases from V and 4 bases from J; junction bases left unmatched: 3. The CDR3 has 14 amino acids. Per the germline V gene, CDR1 is SGDLS and CDR2 is YYNGEE. This CDR3 is CASSVSSGSYEQYF. CDR3 in DNA: TGTGCCAGCAGCGTGTCTAGCGGGAGTTACGAGCAGTACTTC. Filled out from reference TRBV9 and TRBJ2-7, the complete variable domain reads DSGVTQTPKHLITATGQRVTLRCSPRSGDLSVYWYQQSLDQGLQFLIQYYNGEERAKGNILERFSAQQFPDLHSELNLSSLELGDSALYFCASSVSSGSYEQYFGPGTRLTVT.

The chain combines TRBV4-1 with TRBJ2-1, with 15 bases fitting TRBD2. CDR3 length: 18 residues. The ends lost 0 bases at V and 7 bases at J; junction bases unmatched: 7. Per germline, CDR1 MGHRA and CDR2 YSYEKL. CDR3 sequence (DNA): TGCGCCAGCAGCCAAGATTTTGGACTAGCGGGAGGGAGGAATGAGCAGTTCTTC. It codes for CASSQDFGLAGGRNEQFF.

The chain carries TRBV10-3 and TRBJ2-1; 8 positions agree with TRBD2. Germline V CDR1 and CDR2: ENHRY, SYGVKD. The CDR3 contains 14 residues. V dropped 10 bases and J dropped 3; count of bases not matched to a gene: 8. The CDR3 sequence: CATRTGTSYNEQFF. The CDR3 coding sequence is TGTGCCACCAGAACCGGGACTAGCTACAATGAGCAGTTCTTC.

The CDR3 here is CASSLAGGFTEQFF. The DNA for the CDR3 is TGCGCCAGCAGCTTAGCGGGGGGATTCACTGAGCAGTTCTTC. The gene calls are TRBV5-1 and TRBJ2-1; 9 bases are a match to TRBD2. The ends lost 2 bases at V and 9 bases at J; junction bases unmatched: 6. The CDR3 runs 14 residues. Per germline, CDR1 SGHRS and CDR2 YFSETQ.

The gene calls are TRBV9 and TRBJ1-1; D is uncertain. The CDR3 totals 14 residues. The V gene's germline CDR1 is SGDLS and CDR2 YYNGEE. V lost 0 bases to trimming and J lost 0 bases, with 6 bases between them. In DNA form, the CDR3 reads TGTGCCAGCAGCGTAGGAGACATGAACACTGAAGCTTTCTTT. This translates into CASSVGDMNTEAFF.

This chain uses TRBV10-2 with TRBJ1-6; 9 bases are shared with TRBD1. The V segment lost 6 bases and the J segment 4 bases; nucleotides outside the gene matches: 4. The germline V gene encodes CDR1 WSHSY and CDR2 SAAADI. This CDR3 has 15 residues. The CDR3 protein is CASRGTGTYNSPLHF. The CDR3 nucleotides are TGCGCCAGCAGGGGGACAGGGACTTATAATTCACCCCTCCACTTT.

The chain uses TRBV7-6 and TRBJ2-5; 10 bases are shared with TRBD2. V lost 5 bases to trimming and J lost 5 bases; unmatched junction nucleotides: 14. The V gene's germline CDR1 is SGHVS and CDR2 FNYEAQ. This CDR3 spans 17 amino acids. The CDR3 here is CASSGTNSGRAWETQYF. CDR3 nucleotides: TGTGCCAGCAGCGGGACTAACAGCGGGAGGGCCTGGGAGACCCAGTACTTC.

The chain has TRBV4-1 and TRBJ1-5; TRBD1 matches at 7 bases. Germline V lookup: CDR1 MGHRA, CDR2 YSYEKL. CDR3 length: 16 amino acids. The V segment lost 5 bases and the J segment 6 bases; nucleotides outside the gene matches: 13. CDR3 nucleotide sequence: TGCGCCAGCAGCTTAACACCGGGACAGACGGGTCAGCCCCAGCATTTT. This translates into CASSLTPGQTGQPQHF.

The chain carries TRBV5-1 and TRBJ2-2; perhaps TRBD1 as D (5 bases). This CDR3 contains 16 residues. Trimming shortened V by 1 base and J by 2 bases, and 12 bases separated the two germline ends. In germline, CDR1 is SGHRS, CDR2 YFSETQ. The CDR3 region has the DNA TGCGCCAGCAGCTTGAGACAGACACTTAACACCGGGGAGCTGTTTTTT. Protein: CASSLRQTLNTGELFF. The complete variable domain, with remaining parts taken from reference TRBV5-1 and TRBJ2-2, reads KAGVTQTPRYLIKTRGQQVTLSCSPISGHRSVSWYQQTPGQGLQFLFEYFSETQRNKGNFPGRFSGRQFSNSRSEMNVSTLELGDSALYLCASSLRQTLNTGELFFGEGSRLTVL.

This clone was detected once. CDR3 loop: CASSRGITYEQYF. In nucleotides, the CDR3 is TGTGCCAGCAGTCGGGGGATTACCTACGAGCAGTACTTC. This sequence joins TRBV6-5 and TRBJ2-7, with D perhaps matching TRBD2 (6 bases). Germline CDR1 reads MNHEY; CDR2 reads SVGAGI. V shed 5 bases and J shed 2 bases, with 10 bases lying between them. The CDR3 sequence is 13 residues long.

V is TRBV5-1 and J is TRBJ1-4, with 7 nucleotides matching TRBD1. The CDR3 is 16 residues long. The V segment lost 3 bases and the J segment 7 bases; nucleotides outside the gene matches: 12. Germline-derived CDR1 and CDR2 are SGHRS and YFSETQ. The CDR3 region has the DNA TGCGCCAGCAGCTCCACAGGGGTAGTAGATGGTGAAAAACTGTTTTTT. It encodes CASSSTGVVDGEKLFF.

The rearrangement joins TRBV7-8 to TRBJ1-3; weak D call: TRBD1 (5 bases). The V end lost 6 bases, the J end lost 0 bases, and 9 bases lay between the germline ends. The CDR3 is 14 amino acids. The V gene's germline CDR1 is SGHVS and CDR2 FQNEAQ. The CDR3 protein is CASRQDPSGNTIYF. Here the CDR3 DNA reads TGTGCCAGCAGACAGGACCCCTCTGGAAACACCATATATTTT.

The genes are TRBV18 and TRBJ1-1; D might be TRBD1 (6 bases). Germline V gene sequence: CDR1 KGHSH, CDR2 LQKENI. The V and J ends lost 3 bases and 1 base respectively, with 12 bases between them. The CDR3 totals 15 residues. CDR3 region: CASSPRGLGNTEAFF. In nucleotides, the CDR3 is TGTGCCAGCTCACCGAGGGGGTTGGGGAACACTGAAGCTTTCTTT.

This chain uses TRBV5-4 with TRBJ2-7; 9 bases line up with TRBD1. This CDR3 is 14 amino acids long. CDR1 and CDR2 from the germline V gene are SGHNT and YYREEE (reference sequence). Trimming at V came to 2 bases and at J to 3 bases, leaving 3 bases not matched to a gene. The CDR3 nucleotides are TGTGCCAGCAGCTTAGGGACAGGGCTCTACGAGCAGTACTTC. Translating gives CASSLGTGLYEQYF.

Only a few counts were recorded for this clone. The chain links TRBV4-1 to TRBJ2-4, with 8 bases matching TRBD2. The CDR3 runs to 18 residues. The J segment lost 1 base and the V segment lost 3 bases, leaving 11 bases of the junction unmatched. CDR1 and CDR2 (germline): MGHRA, YSYEKL. CDR3 DNA sequence: TGCGCCAGCAGCCACCCAGGCGGGGGGCTGGGGGCCAAAAACATTCAGTACTTC. Protein product: CASSHPGGGLGAKNIQYF.

This clone has just one count. J is TRBJ2-2 and V is TRBV4-1; TRBD1 might be the D (6 bases). CDR1 and CDR2 from the germline V gene are MGHRA and YSYEKL. The V gene lost 1 base and the J gene lost 1 base, with 10 bases spanning the gap. The CDR3 sequence is 16 residues long. The CDR3 protein is CASSQGGGLNTGELFF. CDR3 sequence (DNA): TGCGCCAGCAGCCAAGGTGGGGGCCTGAACACCGGGGAGCTGTTTTTT.

The genes are TRBV28 and TRBJ1-4, with 10 positions matching TRBD1. With 5 bases clipped from V and 8 bases from J, the junction kept 5 bases outside the gene matches. In germline, CDR1 is MDHEN, CDR2 SYDVKM. This CDR3 contains 14 residues. The CDR3 region has the DNA TGTGCCAGCAGTCCGGGACAGGGGACGGAAAAACTGTTTTTT. It codes for CASSPGQGTEKLFF.